The 32 T cell receptor beta chains in this list originate from one sample, sequenced in a study of cytotoxic CD8 clonotypes in ibrutinib-treated CLL. Profiling relied on immunoSEQ multiplex PCR, and the TCRdb table lists in-frame clones only, not all of them. This table has 120,000 to 150,000 clones, around three quarters appearing once. Sequencing used PBMCs, obtained after 12 months of ibrutinib treatment. These receptors originate from a human donor with chronic lymphocytic leukemia.

The chain recombines TRBV28 with TRBJ2-2; tentative D call: TRBD2 (5 bases). Trimming left V 11 bases short and J 4 bases short, with 8 bases between. CDR1 MDHEN and CDR2 SYDVKM come from the germline V gene. This CDR3 spans 11 amino acids. The DNA for the CDR3 is TGTGCCTCCGGGGTCACCGGGGAGCTGTTTTTT. It specifies CASGVTGELFF.

This clone was counted a few times. This chain uses TRBV19 with TRBJ2-7; TRBD1 agrees at 7 bases. V shed 5 bases, J shed 3 bases, and the junction held 7 bases outside the gene matches. CDR3 length equals 14 residues. CDR1 is LNHDA and CDR2 is SQIVND in the germline V gene (reference sequence). The CDR3 loop reads CASSLPGQSYEQYF. The DNA of the CDR3 is TGTGCCAGTAGTCTTCCGGGACAGAGCTACGAGCAGTACTTC.

This clone occurred once. This chain connects TRBV4-1 to TRBJ2-3; TRBD2 matches 12 bases. Germline lookup yields CDR1 MGHRA and CDR2 YSYEKL. This CDR3 is built from 17 residues. V was pared by 2 bases and J by 3 bases, with 6 bases of the junction left unmatched. The CDR3 here is CASSQRSGTSGTDTQYF. The CDR3 nucleotides read TGCGCCAGCAGCCAACGATCCGGGACTAGCGGGACAGATACGCAGTATTTT.

V gene TRBV7-2 combines with J gene TRBJ2-7; D is undetermined. The CDR3 runs 11 residues. Germline loops: CDR1 SGHTA, CDR2 FQGNSA. V was cut by 0 bases and J by 5 bases, with 2 bases left in between. The CDR3 bases are TGTGCCAGCAGCTTAGCCCACGAGCAGTACTTC. Translating it yields CASSLAHEQYF.

The chain carries TRBV4-2 and TRBJ2-1; 11 bases map to TRBD2. V lost 4 bases, J lost 5 bases, and 4 bases stayed unmatched. Germline V gene sequence: CDR1 LGHNA, CDR2 YNFKEQ. This CDR3 spans 15 amino acids. The chain's CDR3 is CASSRGTSGDNEQFF. The CDR3 region has the DNA TGTGCCAGCAGCCGAGGGACTAGCGGAGACAATGAGCAGTTCTTC.

The rearrangement joins TRBV18 to TRBJ2-5; D is uncertain. Germline loops: CDR1 KGHSH, CDR2 LQKENI. V was trimmed by 4 bases and J by 5 bases, leaving 11 bases between them. CDR3 size: 13 residues. The CDR3 region is CASSQTQEETQYF. The DNA of the CDR3 is TGTGCCAGCTCACAGACCCAGGAGGAGACCCAGTACTTC.

The chain couples TRBV10-3 to TRBJ1-5, with D possibly being TRBD1 (6 bases). This CDR3 comprises 14 residues. CDR1 ENHRY and CDR2 SYGVKD come from the germline V gene. The germline V and J ends were trimmed by 10 bases and 3 bases, with 16 bases remaining between them. In DNA, the CDR3 is TGTGCCAGTACCCGGGACAATAACAATCAGCCCCAGCATTTT. This encodes CASTRDNNNQPQHF.

The chain employs TRBV7-3 and TRBJ2-5, with D unclear. The length of the CDR3 is 15 residues. V shed 4 bases and J shed 2 bases, with 14 bases lying between them. CDR1 and CDR2 from the germline V gene are SGHTA and FQGTGA. This CDR3 is CASSSYTGPQETQYF. For the CDR3, the DNA is TGTGCCAGCAGCTCGTACACCGGGCCACAAGAGACCCAGTACTTC.

The CDR3 DNA reads TGTGCCAGTAGTAGATTGGGAGCGGGGGTAGACACCGGGGAGCTGTTTTTT. Its translation: CASSRLGAGVDTGELFF. The V and J genes are TRBV19 and TRBJ2-2; 8 nucleotides align to TRBD2. Trimming cost V 4 bases and J 3 bases; bases outside gene matches: 10. Germline V gives CDR1 LNHDA, CDR2 SQIVND (reference sequence). This CDR3 region has 17 residues.

Only a few counts were recorded for this clone. V and J are TRBV7-2 and TRBJ1-1; 7 nucleotides line up with TRBD1. The CDR3 has 17 residues. V gave up 5 bases and J gave up 4 bases; unmatched junction bases: 16. Germline CDR1 reads SGHTA; CDR2 reads FQGNSA. CDR3 in DNA: TGTGCCAGCAGCATAACCGGGACAGATATTCTGTCCACTGAAGCTTTCTTT. It yields the protein CASSITGTDILSTEAFF.

The chain uses TRBV4-3 and TRBJ2-1; D remains unclear. Per the germline V gene, CDR1 is LGHNA and CDR2 is YSLEER. V was clipped by 0 bases and J by 10 bases, with 13 bases between them. The CDR3 spans 14 residues. CDR3 nucleotides: TGCGCCAGCAGCCAAGAGGGGATGGGCGGCGAGCAGTTCTTC. Translating gives CASSQEGMGGEQFF.

The gene calls are TRBV14 and TRBJ1-5; a weak D match, TRBD1 (5 bases). Per germline, CDR1 SGHDN and CDR2 FVKESK. Trimming stripped 3 bases from V and 3 bases from J, with 6 bases between. CDR3 size: 13 residues. CDR3 DNA sequence: TGTGCCAGCAGCCACAGGGACAATCAGCCCCAGCATTTT. It is translated as CASSHRDNQPQHF.

The V and J genes are TRBV6-5 and TRBJ2-7; 10 nucleotides agree with TRBD2. Germline V gene lookup returns CDR1 MNHEY and CDR2 SVGAGI. The trim removed 7 bases at V and 2 bases at J, leaving 8 bases unmatched. The length of the CDR3 is 15 residues. The CDR3 region is CASITWTSGTYEQYF. The CDR3 bases are TGTGCCAGCATCACCTGGACTAGCGGTACCTACGAGCAGTACTTC.

V and J are TRBV19 and TRBJ1-6; D is possibly TRBD1 (6 bases). The CDR3 spans 13 residues. CDR1 and CDR2 (germline): LNHDA, SQIVND (reference sequence). The V end lost 6 bases, the J end lost 10 bases, and 13 bases lay between the germline ends. The CDR3 loop reads CASRGHLGSPLHF. The CDR3 region has the DNA TGTGCCAGTAGGGGACACCTAGGGTCACCCCTCCACTTT.

The chain has TRBV7-3 and TRBJ2-2; 11 bases are shared with TRBD2. The CDR3 consists of 18 residues. The germline V gene encodes CDR1 SGHTA and CDR2 FQGTGA. V shed 5 bases and J 1 base; nucleotides not matched to a gene: 9. The CDR3 coding sequence is TGTGCCAGCAGCCCAGCACTAGCGGGAGTCGGGAACACCGGGGAGCTGTTTTTT. The encoded protein is CASSPALAGVGNTGELFF.

In this sample, this clone turned up a few times. The gene calls are TRBV18 and TRBJ2-2, with 7 positions matching TRBD1. V shed 4 bases and J 3 bases; nucleotides not matched to a gene: 8. Germline CDR1 reads KGHSH; CDR2 reads LQKENI. CDR3 length: 16 amino acids. The CDR3, as DNA: TGTGCCAGCTCACTGTACGACAGGGTGGACACCGGGGAGCTGTTTTTT. Residues: CASSLYDRVDTGELFF.

The chain recombines TRBV27 with TRBJ1-4, with D possibly TRBD1 on 6 matching bases. CDR1 and CDR2 (germline): MNHEY, SMNVEV (reference sequence). There are 12 residues in the CDR3. Trimming removed 8 bases from V and 8 bases from J, with 12 bases in between. CDR3 amino acids: CASRRRGEKLFF. The CDR3 nucleotides are TGTGCCAGCCGCCGGAGGGGGGAAAAACTGTTTTTT.

This chain links TRBV27 with TRBJ2-6, with D uncertain. There are 15 residues in the CDR3. Trimming cost V 1 base and J 1 base, with 5 bases left between them. From germline, CDR1 is MNHEY and CDR2 SMNVEV (reference sequence). The DNA for the CDR3 is TGTGCCAGCAGTTTATGGGGTTCTGGGGCCAACGTCCTGACTTTC. It translates to CASSLWGSGANVLTF.

This clone was detected a few times. This sequence joins TRBV7-3 and TRBJ2-5; D not resolved. Between the trimmed V and J ends, which lost 4 bases and 1 base, there was a span of 13 bases. CDR1 SGHTA and CDR2 FQGTGA come from the germline V gene. The CDR3 loop spans 15 amino acids. The CDR3 reads CASSSRVGLQETQYF. CDR3 in DNA: TGTGCCAGCAGCTCGCGAGTAGGGCTCCAAGAGACCCAGTACTTC.

This rearrangement joins TRBV28 to TRBJ1-2; D not certain. Germline CDR1 is MDHEN and CDR2 is SYDVKM. The CDR3 is 14 residues long. V was trimmed by 6 bases and J by 4 bases, leaving 15 bases between them. This CDR3 reads CASRPQLSGYGYTF. In DNA form, the CDR3 reads TGTGCCAGCAGACCTCAGCTATCCGGCTATGGCTACACCTTC.

This clone was seen a few times. The V gene is TRBV4-3, the J gene TRBJ2-1, with a possible D match to TRBD1 (5 bases). There are 12 residues in the CDR3. Germline V gene lookup returns CDR1 LGHNA and CDR2 YSLEER. The ends were cut back, 2 bases at V and 6 bases at J, with 5 bases in the middle. CDR3 DNA sequence: TGCGCCAGCAGCCAAACAGGCAATGAGCAGTTCTTC. Protein product: CASSQTGNEQFF.

The chain links TRBV27 to TRBJ2-3; TRBD2 might be the D (5 bases). Trimming stripped 0 bases from V and 2 bases from J, with 15 bases between. CDR1 and CDR2 (germline): MNHEY, SMNVEV (reference sequence). CDR3 size: 17 residues. As DNA, the CDR3 is TGTGCCAGCAGTTTATCCGGGCCCGAGGGTAACACAGATACGCAGTATTTT. Translated: CASSLSGPEGNTDTQYF.

The chain employs TRBV6-5 and TRBJ1-1; D uncertain. Looked up from germline, CDR1 is MNHEY and CDR2 is SVGAGI. V lost 4 bases, J lost 1 base, and 10 bases lay in between. The CDR3 loop spans 14 amino acids. CDR3: CASSSLGRNTEAFF. CDR3 in DNA: TGTGCCAGCAGTTCCCTAGGTCGGAACACTGAAGCTTTCTTT.

The chain employs TRBV7-2 and TRBJ2-5, with D maybe TRBD1 (6 bases). V lost 4 bases and J 3 bases, leaving 18 bases between the germline ends. Germline CDR1 reads SGHTA; CDR2 reads FQGNSA. The CDR3 runs to 16 residues. The CDR3 nucleotides read TGTGCCAGCAGCTCGAACAGGGCCCATAGGGAAGAGACCCAGTACTTC. It yields the protein CASSSNRAHREETQYF.

The V call is TRBV6-6, the J call TRBJ2-7, with TRBD1 matching 8 bases. This CDR3 region has 14 residues. The germline V gene has CDR1 MNHNY and CDR2 SVGAGI (reference sequence). V shed 7 bases and J 0 bases; nucleotides not matched to a gene: 5. CDR3 in DNA: TGTGCCAGCATCTCCGGGACAGGCTCCTACGAGCAGTACTTC. Translating gives CASISGTGSYEQYF.

The chain recombines TRBV5-1 with TRBJ2-7; D call uncertain. The V end was cut by 4 bases, the J end by 1 base, with 12 bases between. Germline CDR1 reads SGHRS; CDR2 reads YFSETQ. This CDR3 region has 14 residues. The DNA of the CDR3 is TGCGCCAGCAGCAGGACGGGTGGATCCTACGAGCAGTACTTC. Amino acids: CASSRTGGSYEQYF.

The chain couples TRBV7-9 to TRBJ2-3, with a weak D call TRBD2 (6 bases). The germline V and J ends were trimmed by 0 bases and 4 bases, with 8 bases remaining between them. The germline gives CDR1 SEHNR, CDR2 FQNEAQ (reference sequence). The CDR3 length is 14 residues. The CDR3 DNA reads TGTGCCAGCAGCTTAGCGTCTAGCGCAGATACGCAGTATTTT. Protein product: CASSLASSADTQYF.

The rearrangement joins TRBV9 to TRBJ2-3, with D perhaps TRBD1 or TRBD2 (6 bases each). Between the trimmed V and J ends, which lost 0 bases and 2 bases, there was a span of 13 bases. The CDR3 totals 16 residues. The germline CDR1 and CDR2 sequences are SGDLS and YYNGEE. CDR3 amino acids: CASSVGSGGHTDTQYF. In DNA, the CDR3 is TGTGCCAGCAGCGTAGGTAGTGGGGGGCACACAGATACGCAGTATTTT.

The rearrangement joins TRBV4-2 to TRBJ2-1; 15 bases are a match to TRBD2. The J segment lost 10 bases and the V segment lost 3 bases, leaving 16 bases of the junction unmatched. The CDR3 has 19 amino acids. Germline V gives CDR1 LGHNA, CDR2 YNFKEQ. CDR3 loop: CASSQVVSVGTSGRYEQFF. CDR3 bases: TGTGCCAGCAGCCAGGTCGTAAGTGTCGGGACTAGCGGGAGGTACGAGCAGTTCTTC.

The chain joins TRBV30 to TRBJ1-5; weak D call: TRBD1 (5 bases). This CDR3 comprises 16 residues. Per germline, CDR1 GTSNPN and CDR2 SVGIG (reference sequence). V was trimmed by 0 bases and J by 0 bases, leaving 12 bases between them. Here the CDR3 reads CAWSVWGLGSNQPQHF. The DNA of the CDR3 is TGTGCCTGGAGTGTTTGGGGGTTGGGTAGCAATCAGCCCCAGCATTTT.

The chain uses TRBV5-1 and TRBJ2-7, with 7 positions matching TRBD1. V lost 0 bases to trimming and J lost 3 bases; unmatched junction nucleotides: 9. The CDR3 sequence is 16 residues long. In germline, CDR1 is SGHRS, CDR2 YFSETQ. The CDR3 DNA sequence: TGCGCCAGCAGCTTGGCGACAGGGAATGGGTTCTACGAGCAGTACTTC. It yields the protein CASSLATGNGFYEQYF. The full variable domain, in which reference TRBV5-1 and TRBJ2-7 provide the parts outside the CDR3, is KAGVTQTPRYLIKTRGQQVTLSCSPISGHRSVSWYQQTPGQGLQFLFEYFSETQRNKGNFPGRFSGRQFSNSRSEMNVSTLELGDSALYLCASSLATGNGFYEQYFGPGTRLTVT.

The chain carries TRBV27 and TRBJ2-2; perhaps TRBD1 as D (5 bases). Per the germline V gene, CDR1 is MNHEY and CDR2 is SMNVEV (reference sequence). Between the trimmed V and J ends, which lost 0 bases and 9 bases, there was a span of 11 bases. The CDR3 is 14 amino acids. Here the CDR3 reads CASSLSGLDRELFF. The DNA of the CDR3 is TGTGCCAGCAGTTTATCGGGGCTTGATAGGGAGCTGTTTTTT.